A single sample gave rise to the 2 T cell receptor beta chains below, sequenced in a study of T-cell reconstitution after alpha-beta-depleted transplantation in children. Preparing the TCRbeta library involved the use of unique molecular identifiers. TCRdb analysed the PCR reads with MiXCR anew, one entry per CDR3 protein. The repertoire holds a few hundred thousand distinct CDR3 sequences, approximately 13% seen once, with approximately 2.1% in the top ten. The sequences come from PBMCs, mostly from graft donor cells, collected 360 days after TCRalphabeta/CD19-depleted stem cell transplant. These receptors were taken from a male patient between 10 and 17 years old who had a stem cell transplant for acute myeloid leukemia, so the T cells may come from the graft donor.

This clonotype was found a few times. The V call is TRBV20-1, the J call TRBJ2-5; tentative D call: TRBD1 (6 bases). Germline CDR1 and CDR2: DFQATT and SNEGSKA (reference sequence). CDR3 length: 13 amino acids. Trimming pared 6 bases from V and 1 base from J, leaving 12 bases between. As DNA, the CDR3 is TGCAGTGCGGATCGAGGGGGCCAAGAGACCCAGTACTTC. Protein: CSADRGGQETQYF.

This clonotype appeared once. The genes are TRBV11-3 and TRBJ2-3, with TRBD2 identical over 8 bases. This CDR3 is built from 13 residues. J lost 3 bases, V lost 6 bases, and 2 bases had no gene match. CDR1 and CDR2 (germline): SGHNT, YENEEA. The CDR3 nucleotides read TGTGCCAGCAGGGAGCGGGAGACAGATACGCAGTATTTT. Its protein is CASRERETDTQYF.